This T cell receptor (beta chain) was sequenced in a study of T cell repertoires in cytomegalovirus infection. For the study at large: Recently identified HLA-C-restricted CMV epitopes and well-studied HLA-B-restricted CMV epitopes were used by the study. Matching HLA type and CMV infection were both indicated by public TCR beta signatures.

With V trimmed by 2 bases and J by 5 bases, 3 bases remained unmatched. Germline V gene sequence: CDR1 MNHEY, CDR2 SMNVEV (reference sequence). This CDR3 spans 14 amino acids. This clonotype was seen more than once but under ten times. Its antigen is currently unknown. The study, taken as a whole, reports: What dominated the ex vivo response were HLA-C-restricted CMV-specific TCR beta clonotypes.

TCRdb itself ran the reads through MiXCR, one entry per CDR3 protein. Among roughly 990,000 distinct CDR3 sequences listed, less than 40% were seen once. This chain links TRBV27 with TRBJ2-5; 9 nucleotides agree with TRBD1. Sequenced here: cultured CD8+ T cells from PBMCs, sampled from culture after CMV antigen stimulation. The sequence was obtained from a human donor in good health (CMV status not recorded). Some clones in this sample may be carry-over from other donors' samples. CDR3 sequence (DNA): TGTGCCAGCAGTTTAAACAGGGGGCGGGAGACCCAGTACTTC. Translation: CASSLNRGRETQYF.